This T cell receptor beta chain was documented in a study of blood T cell repertoires in COVID-19. Study-level background: The study drew acute and convalescent COVID-19 samples from the United States, Italy and Spain.

Looked up from germline, CDR1 is MNHEY and CDR2 is SVGAGI. J lost 6 bases, V lost 6 bases, and 10 bases had no gene match. The CDR3 has 15 amino acids. Libraries were prepared by immunoSEQ multiplex PCR; TCRdb keeps only in-frame clonotypes and omits some of them. Here the sample spans some 98,000 clones, roughly 84% being singletons. This chain connects TRBV6-5 to TRBJ2-1; 8 bases match TRBD1. The source of this sequence is a man aged 60-69 years with acute or convalescent COVID-19. Input material: peripheral blood. The CDR3 loop is CASRDPGQALNEQFF. The CDR3 nucleotides read TGTGCCAGCAGGGATCCGGGACAGGCCCTCAATGAGCAGTTCTTC.